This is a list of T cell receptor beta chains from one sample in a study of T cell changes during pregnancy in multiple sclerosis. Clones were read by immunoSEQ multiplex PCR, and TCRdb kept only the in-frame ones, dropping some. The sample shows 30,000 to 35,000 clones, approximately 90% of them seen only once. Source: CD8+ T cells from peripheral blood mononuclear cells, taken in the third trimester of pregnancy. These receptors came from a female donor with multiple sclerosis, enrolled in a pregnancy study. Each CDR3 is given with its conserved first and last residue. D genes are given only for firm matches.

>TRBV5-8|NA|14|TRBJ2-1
CASRSRGGRSEQFF
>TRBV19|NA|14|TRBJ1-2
CASSADGTDYGYTF
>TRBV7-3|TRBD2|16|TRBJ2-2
CASSYSSGGYTGELFF
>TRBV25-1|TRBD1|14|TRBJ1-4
CASSEWDRGRKTVF
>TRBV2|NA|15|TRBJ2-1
CASGTDSSSYNEQFF
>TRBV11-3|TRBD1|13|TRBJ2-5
CASSLGQGATQYF
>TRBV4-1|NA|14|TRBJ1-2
CASSQATPREGYTF
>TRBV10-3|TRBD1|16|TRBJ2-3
CAIIGTGKSSTDTQYF
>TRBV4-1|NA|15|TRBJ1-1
CASSQGGGANTEAFF
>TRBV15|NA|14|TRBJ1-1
CATSRGEVNTEAFF
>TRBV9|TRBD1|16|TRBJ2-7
CASSPNPGTGTYEQYF
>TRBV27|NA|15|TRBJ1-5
CASSFFGMSNQPQHF
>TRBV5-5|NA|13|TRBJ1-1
CASSLYGQLEAFF
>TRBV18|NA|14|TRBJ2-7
CASSPGRDSYEQYF
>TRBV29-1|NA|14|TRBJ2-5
CSVEEGQGRETQYF
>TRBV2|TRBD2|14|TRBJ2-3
CASRGGGESDTQYF
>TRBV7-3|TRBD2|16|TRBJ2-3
CASSVSGGWPTDTQYF
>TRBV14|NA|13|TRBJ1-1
CASSQETGTEAFF
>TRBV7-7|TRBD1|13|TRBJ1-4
CASSFDRGEKLFF
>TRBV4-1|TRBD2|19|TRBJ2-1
CASSQEGGILAGGYNEQFF
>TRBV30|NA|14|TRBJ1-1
CAWSEWGGDTEAFF
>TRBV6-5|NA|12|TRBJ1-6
CASSSSHGALHF
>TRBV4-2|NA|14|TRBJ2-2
CASSPTSSGGELFF